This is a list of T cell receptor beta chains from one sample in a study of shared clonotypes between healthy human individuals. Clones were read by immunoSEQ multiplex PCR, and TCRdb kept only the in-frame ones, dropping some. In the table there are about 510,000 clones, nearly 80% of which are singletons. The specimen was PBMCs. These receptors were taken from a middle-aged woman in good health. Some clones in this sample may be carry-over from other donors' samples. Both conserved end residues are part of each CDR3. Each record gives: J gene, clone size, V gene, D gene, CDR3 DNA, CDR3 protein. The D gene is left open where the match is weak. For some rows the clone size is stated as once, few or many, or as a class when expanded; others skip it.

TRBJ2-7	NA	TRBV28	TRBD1	TGTGCCAGCAGGAACACGGGACAGACCTACGAGCAGTACTTC	CASRNTGQTYEQYF
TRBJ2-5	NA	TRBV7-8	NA	TGTGCCAGCAGCTTAATCATCGGGGCGGCACTGAACATGGAGACCCAGTACTTC	CASSLIIGAALNMETQYF
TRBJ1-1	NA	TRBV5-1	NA	TGCGCCAGCAATCCACAGGGAGGGGACACTGAAGCTTTCTTT	CASNPQGGDTEAFF
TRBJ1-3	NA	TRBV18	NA	TGTGCCAGCTCACCACCATCTTTTGGGGGCGGAAACACCATATATTTT	CASSPPSFGGGNTIYF
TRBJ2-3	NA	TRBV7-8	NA	TGTGCCAGCAGCTTAGTGAGGGCTGGCACAGATACGCAGTATTTT	CASSLVRAGTDTQYF
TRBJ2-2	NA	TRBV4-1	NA	TGCGCCAGCAGCCAAGGGGGCTGGGTTTCGTCCGGGGAGCTGTTTTTT	CASSQGGWVSSGELFF
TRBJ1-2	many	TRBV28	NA	TGTGCCAGCAGTTTAGTGAGGCAGGACATTTATGGCTACACCTTC	CASSLVRQDIYGYTF
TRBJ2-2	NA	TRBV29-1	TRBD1	TGCAGCGTTCGACAGGGGGCGGACACCGGGGAGCTGTTTTTT	CSVRQGADTGELFF
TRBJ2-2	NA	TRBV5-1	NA	TGCGCCAGCAGCCACCCGGGACTGGGAAACACCGGGGAGCTGTTTTTT	CASSHPGLGNTGELFF
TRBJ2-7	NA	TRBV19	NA	TGTGCCAGTAGTCCAAGGGGACGGAGCTCCTACGAGCAGTACTTC	CASSPRGRSSYEQYF
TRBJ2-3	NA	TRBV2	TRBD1	TGTGCCAGCAGGGCGGACAGGGGAAGAGATACGCAGTATTTT	CASRADRGRDTQYF
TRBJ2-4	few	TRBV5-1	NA	TGCGCCAGCAGCCCGGAGTGGCAGGGAAAAAACATTCAGTACTTC	CASSPEWQGKNIQYF
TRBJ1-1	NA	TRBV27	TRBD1	TGTGCCAGCAGTTCAGCGACAGGGGTCGGCCACATGAACACTGAAGCTTTCTTT	CASSSATGVGHMNTEAFF
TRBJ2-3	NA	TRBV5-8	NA	TGTGCCAGCAGCGCCCGCGGCCCTGGCGCAGATACGCAGTATTTT	CASSARGPGADTQYF
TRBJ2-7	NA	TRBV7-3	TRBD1	TGTGCCAGCAGCTTAAATTCCCCCGGGACAGGGGCGGGGGAGCAGTACTTC	CASSLNSPGTGAGEQYF
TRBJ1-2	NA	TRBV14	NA	TGTGCCAGCAGCCAGGGCCGGCCACCCTATGGCTACACCTTC	CASSQGRPPYGYTF
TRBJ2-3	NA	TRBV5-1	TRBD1	TGCGCCAGCAGCTCCAGACAGGGGCACACAGATACGCAGTATTTT	CASSSRQGHTDTQYF
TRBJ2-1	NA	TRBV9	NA	TGTGCCAGCAGCGTAATCTCAGGGGCTGGTGAGCAGTTCTTC	CASSVISGAGEQFF
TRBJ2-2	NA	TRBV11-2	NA	TGTGCCAGCAGCCCTTGGAGGGGAAGGACCGGGGAGCTGTTTTTT	CASSPWRGRTGELFF
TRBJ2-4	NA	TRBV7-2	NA	TGTGCCAGCAGCTTAGCGGGGGGAACGATCGGCATTCAGTACTTC	CASSLAGGTIGIQYF
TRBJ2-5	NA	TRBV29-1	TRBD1	TGCAGCGTGGGGGACAGGGGGGAGACCCAGTACTTC	CSVGDRGETQYF
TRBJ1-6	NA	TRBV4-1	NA	TGCGCCAGCAGCCAAGTGGACCTAATTTCGTATAATTCACCCCTCCACTTT	CASSQVDLISYNSPLHF
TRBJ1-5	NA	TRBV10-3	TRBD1	TGTGCCACCGCCCCCGGGACAGAACTCAATCAGCCCCAGCATTTT	CATAPGTELNQPQHF
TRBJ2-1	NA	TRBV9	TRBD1	TGTGCCAGCAGCGTTACAGGGGGCAACATCCATGAGCAGTTCTTC	CASSVTGGNIHEQFF
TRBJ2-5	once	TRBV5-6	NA	TGTGCCAGCAGCTGGGGACGGATAGAAGAGACCCAGTACTTC	CASSWGRIEETQYF
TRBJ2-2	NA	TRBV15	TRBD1	TGTGCCACCAGCAGAGATCAGGGGGTGAGCGCGAACACCGGGGAGCTGTTTTTT	CATSRDQGVSANTGELFF
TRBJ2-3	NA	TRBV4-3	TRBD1	TGCGCCAGCAGCCAAGGCCCTCTTGTAGGGGGCCGCACAGATACGCAGTATTTT	CASSQGPLVGGRTDTQYF
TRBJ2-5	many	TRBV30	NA	TGTGCCTGGAGTACCTGGGGGGAGGTCTGGGAGACCCAGTACTTC	CAWSTWGEVWETQYF
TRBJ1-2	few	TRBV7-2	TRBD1	TGTGCCAGCAGCACACGGACAGGGGGTCGGTATGGCTACACCTTC	CASSTRTGGRYGYTF
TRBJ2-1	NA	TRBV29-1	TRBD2	TGCAGCGGAGGGACTAGCGGGGGCTACAATGAGCAGTTCTTC	CSGGTSGGYNEQFF
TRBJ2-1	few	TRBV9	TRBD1	TGTGCCAGCAGCGTAGATCCAGGGGGCCCAGCGGATCTCTACAATGAGCAGTTCTTC	CASSVDPGGPADLYNEQFF
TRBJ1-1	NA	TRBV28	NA	TGTGCCAGCACCCCCTCAAGGCTTGGGAACACTGAAGCTTTCTTT	CASTPSRLGNTEAFF
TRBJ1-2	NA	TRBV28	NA	TGTGCCAGCAGCCGAAGAGATAACTATGGCTACACCTTC	CASSRRDNYGYTF
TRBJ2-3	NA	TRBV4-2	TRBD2	TGTGCCAGCCAGCGGGAGGGCCGGGAGGATACGCAGTATTTT	CASQREGREDTQYF
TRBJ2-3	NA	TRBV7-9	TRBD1	TGTGCCAGCAGCCGGGACAGGGGGTTAGATACGCAGTATTTT	CASSRDRGLDTQYF
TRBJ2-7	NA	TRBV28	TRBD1	TGTGCCAGCAGTCCACAGACAGGGTTGCCCTACGAGCAGTACTTC	CASSPQTGLPYEQYF
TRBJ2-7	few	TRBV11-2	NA	TGTGCCAGCAGCTTATCGGGCAGGAGCTCCTACGAGCAGTACTTC	CASSLSGRSSYEQYF
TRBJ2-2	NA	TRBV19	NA	TGTGCCAGTAGTCCTGAACGCAGAGTAGGCCCCGGGGAGCTGTTTTTT	CASSPERRVGPGELFF
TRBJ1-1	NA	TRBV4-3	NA	TGCGCCAGCAGCCAACTCACGTGGGGCGCGGACACTGAAGCTTTCTTT	CASSQLTWGADTEAFF
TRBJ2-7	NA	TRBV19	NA	TGTGCCAGTAGTACGGGACTGGCGGAACAGTACTTC	CASSTGLAEQYF
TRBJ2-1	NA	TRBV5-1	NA	TGCGCCAGCAGCTTGGTTGCCGGAGGCAGGAGCAATGAGCAGTTCTTC	CASSLVAGGRSNEQFF
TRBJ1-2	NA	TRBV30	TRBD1	TGTGCCTGGGAGACAGGGAACGGTCCCTATGGCTACACCTTC	CAWETGNGPYGYTF
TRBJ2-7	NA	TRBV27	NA	TGTGCCAGCAGTTGGGGGCCTTCCTACGAGCAGTACTTC	CASSWGPSYEQYF
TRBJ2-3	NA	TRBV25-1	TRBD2	TGTGCCAGCCAAGGGCGGACGGGAGGAGGGTTGGATACGCAGTATTTT	CASQGRTGGGLDTQYF
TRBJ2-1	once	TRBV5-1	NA	TGCGCCAGCAGCTTGGCCTGGTCGAATAATGAGCAGTTCTTC	CASSLAWSNNEQFF
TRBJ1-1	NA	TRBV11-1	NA	TGTGCCAGCAGTCCCAACACTGAAGCTTTCTTT	CASSPNTEAFF